This is a list of T cell receptor beta chains from one sample in a study of CD8 T cells in Susac syndrome. TCRdb used MiXCR to reprocess the immunoSEQ multiplex PCR reads, holding one entry per CDR3 protein. This table holds around 110,000 distinct CDR3 sequences, approximately 96% found once. Sequencing was done on a sample of CD4+ T cells from PBMCs. The receptors originated from a human donor with Susac syndrome. The CDR3 runs from the conserved cysteine through the conserved F or W. D genes are given only for firm matches. Size tells how often a clone was seen (once, few, many) or the class of an expanded clone, and some rows leave it out.

V	J	D	size	CDR3	DNA
TRBV6-2/TRBV6-3	TRBJ2-7	NA	NA	CASSLLDYEQYF	TGTGCCAGCAGCCTGTTGGACTACGAGCAGTACTTC
TRBV2	TRBJ2-3	NA	once	CASSKLFTDTQYF	TGTGCCAGCAGTAAACTCTTCACAGATACGCAGTATTTT
TRBV9	TRBJ2-5	NA	NA	CASSVAVGGSGETQYF	TGTGCCAGCAGCGTAGCCGTGGGCGGTTCAGGGGAGACCCAGTACTTC
TRBV14	TRBJ2-1	NA	NA	CASSQRRTGYNEQFF	TGTGCCAGCAGCCAAAGGAGGACCGGGTACAATGAGCAGTTCTTC
TRBV30	TRBJ2-3	TRBD2	NA	CAWSRGSGRPDTQYF	TGTGCCTGGAGTCGCGGTAGCGGGAGACCAGATACGCAGTATTTT
TRBV18	TRBJ2-1	TRBD2	NA	CASSPQLAGSSYNEQFF	TGTGCCAGCTCACCACAGCTAGCGGGCAGCTCCTACAATGAGCAGTTCTTC
TRBV5-1	TRBJ2-3	NA	NA	CASSLANTDTQYF	TGCGCCAGCAGCTTGGCTAACACAGATACGCAGTATTTT
TRBV5-1	TRBJ1-2	NA	NA	CASSSDPNYGYTF	TGCGCCAGCAGCTCGGACCCGAACTATGGCTACACCTTC
TRBV2	TRBJ2-7	TRBD1	once	CASSLLQGAGSEQYF	TGTGCCAGCAGTTTATTACAGGGGGCTGGGTCCGAGCAGTACTTC
TRBV27	TRBJ2-7	TRBD1	NA	CASSTSRDRDYEQYF	TGTGCCAGCAGTACCTCAAGGGACAGGGACTACGAGCAGTACTTC
TRBV4-1	TRBJ2-1	TRBD2	NA	CASSQRAGGSNEQFF	TGCGCCAGCAGCCAAAGAGCGGGAGGCTCCAATGAGCAGTTCTTC
TRBV4-1	TRBJ1-5	TRBD1	NA	CASSRTGGEQPQHF	TGCGCCAGCAGCCGTACAGGGGGCGAACAGCCCCAGCATTTT
TRBV2	TRBJ2-7	NA	NA	CASSEFALQWSYEQYF	TGTGCCAGCAGTGAATTCGCGCTTCAATGGTCCTACGAGCAGTACTTC
TRBV5-1	TRBJ1-2	TRBD1	NA	CASSPVSDRAGGYTF	TGCGCCAGCAGCCCCGTTTCCGACAGGGCAGGTGGCTACACCTTC
TRBV3-1	TRBJ2-3	TRBD2	NA	CASSKRERGDTQYF	TGTGCCAGCAGCAAGCGGGAGCGGGGAGATACGCAGTATTTT
TRBV29-1	TRBJ1-2	TRBD1	NA	CSVEDQGADYGYTF	TGCAGCGTTGAAGATCAGGGGGCAGACTATGGCTACACCTTC
TRBV29-1	TRBJ2-1	NA	NA	CSVELRAKYNEQFF	TGCAGCGTTGAGCTCCGGGCGAAATACAATGAGCAGTTCTTC
TRBV5-6	TRBJ2-3	TRBD1	NA	CASSFGQGRTDTQYF	TGTGCCAGCAGCTTCGGACAGGGCCGCACAGATACGCAGTATTTT
TRBV20-1	TRBJ2-3	NA	NA	CSARDERRVAKQYF	TGCAGTGCTAGAGATGAAAGGCGAGTTGCTAAGCAGTATTTT
TRBV3-1	TRBJ1-1	NA	NA	CASSLGPNTEAFF	TGTGCCAGCAGCCTAGGGCCGAACACTGAAGCTTTCTTT
TRBV29-1	TRBJ2-5	TRBD1	NA	CSVEGRQGARFETQYF	TGCAGCGTTGAAGGAAGACAGGGGGCGCGTTTCGAGACCCAGTACTTC
TRBV20-1	TRBJ2-2	NA	once	CSASESGTGELFF	TGCAGTGCTAGTGAGTCGGGCACCGGGGAGCTGTTTTTT
TRBV5-1	TRBJ2-1	NA	once	CASSLGTLFTYNEQFF	TGCGCCAGCAGCTTGGGGACACTCTTTACCTACAATGAGCAGTTCTTC
TRBV3-1	TRBJ2-1	NA	NA	CASTQGVPNNEQFF	TGTGCCAGCACCCAAGGGGTACCCAACAATGAGCAGTTCTTC
TRBV18	TRBJ1-4	TRBD1	NA	CASSRSIRGQDEKLFF	TGTGCCAGCTCACGCTCAATCAGGGGGCAAGATGAAAAACTGTTTTTT
TRBV6-2/TRBV6-3	TRBJ1-5	TRBD1	NA	CATSSPLRDRGPPQHF	TGTGCCACCTCCTCCCCTCTCCGGGACAGGGGACCGCCCCAGCATTTT
TRBV5-4	TRBJ2-3	NA	NA	CASSLLGREDTQYF	TGTGCCAGCAGCTTGCTCGGGAGAGAAGATACGCAGTATTTT
TRBV27	TRBJ2-7	NA	NA	CASSTKARAHSYEQYF	TGTGCCAGCAGTACCAAAGCCAGGGCCCATTCCTACGAGCAGTACTTC